This T cell receptor (beta chain) emerged from a study of cytomegalovirus exposure and HLA in healthy donors. Germline V gene data show CDR1 as SGHVS and CDR2 as FNYEAQ. The CDR3 consists of 16 residues. The V and J ends lost 1 base and 1 base respectively, with 11 bases between them. The study ran its PCR with 60 Vbeta and 13 Jbeta primers. TCRdb keeps only in-frame clones here, not all; method: immunoSEQ multiplex PCR. The profile covers about 69,000 clones, with 76% appearing a single time and more than 2.5% taken by the ten largest. This chain joins TRBV7-6 and TRBJ2-1; TRBD1 might be the D (6 bases). Sample: PBMCs. The receptor comes from a man between 18 and 29 years old in good health and CMV-seronegative. Here the CDR3 reads CASSLGIGGSYNEQFF. DNA of the CDR3: TGTGCCAGCAGCTTAGGTATAGGGGGTTCCTACAATGAGCAGTTCTTC. Variable domain in full (rest from reference TRBV7-6 and TRBJ2-1): GAGVSQSPRYKVTKRGQDVALRCDPISGHVSLYWYRQALGQGPEFLTYFNYEAQQDKSGLPNDRFSAERPEGSISTLTIQRTEQRDSAMYRCASSLGIGGSYNEQFFGPGTRLTVL.